This TCR beta chain was identified in a study of shared clonotypes between healthy human individuals. General study points: Among donors, clonotype sharing was expected to be affected by sequencing depth. Larger estimated richness was generally recorded for naive subsets relative to memory subsets.

Source study methods: With immunoSEQ giving junction-only sequences and no quality scores, filtering differed. Some clones are missing from TCRdb's copy, which holds only in-frame ones; the method was immunoSEQ multiplex PCR. The D gene and trimming were derived from the DNA, and the V and J assignments and clone size from that table. The sample includes about 2 million clones, about 95% of them seen just once. The V gene end was trimmed by 3 bases and the J gene end by 11 bases; junction bases not matched to a gene: 20. The CDR3 runs 17 residues. The germline gives CDR1 SNHLY, CDR2 FYNNEI. The naive CD8 subset, CD45RO-negative cells positively selected for CCR7, excluded terminally differentiated effector memory CD45RA+ cells. On this clone: Its antigen is as yet unknown.

V and J are TRBV2 and TRBJ1-1, with TRBD1 matching over 8 bases. Input material: naive CD8+ T cells sorted from blood. This TCR was recovered from a man younger than 35 in good health. The DNA of the CDR3 is TGTGCCAGCAGTGAGTTACCGGGACAGGAGGGAGAGACGGTCGCTTTCTTT. Its protein product is CASSELPGQEGETVAFF. Full variable domain (outside the CDR3, taken from reference TRBV2 and TRBJ1-1): EPEVTQTPSHQVTQMGQEVILRCVPISNHLYFYWYRQILGQKVEFLVSFYNNEISEKSEIFDDQFSVERPDGSNFTLKIRSTKLEDSAMYFCASSELPGQEGETVAFFGQGTRLTVV.